A single sample is the source of the 25 T cell receptor beta chains below, sequenced in a study of shared clonotypes between healthy human individuals. Clones were read by immunoSEQ multiplex PCR, and TCRdb kept only the in-frame ones, dropping some. Of about 610,000 clones detected, about 96% appear once; the ten largest clones hold approximately 0.057%. Sequencing was done on a sample of naive CD4+ T cells sorted from blood. The subset was: CD45RA+ positively selected. These receptors were collected from a woman in her thirties in good health.

The chain uses TRBV7-9 and TRBJ1-6; D remains ambiguous. The V end was cut by 3 bases, the J end by 8 bases, with 8 bases between. This CDR3 spans 13 amino acids. Per the germline V gene, CDR1 is SEHNR and CDR2 is FQNEAQ (reference sequence). The CDR3 here is CASSFESDSPLHF. The CDR3 DNA sequence: TGTGCCAGCAGCTTTGAATCGGATTCACCCCTCCACTTT.

The rearrangement joins TRBV7-9 to TRBJ2-2, with 7 bases matching TRBD1. Germline values: CDR1 SEHNR, CDR2 FQNEAQ (reference sequence). V lost 3 bases and J lost 5; bases outside the gene matches: 9. This CDR3 contains 16 residues. CDR3 in amino acids: CASSFSTGTATGELFF. The CDR3 region has the DNA TGTGCCAGCAGCTTCTCCACCGGGACAGCTACCGGGGAGCTGTTTTTT.

Note on this clone: Within the sample, other DNA sequences also encode this same CDR3. This chain joins TRBV28 and TRBJ1-2, with a tentative D call TRBD1 (6 bases). Trimming took 5 bases from V and 5 from J, leaving 12 bases between them. Germline V gene sequence: CDR1 MDHEN, CDR2 SYDVKM. This CDR3 comprises 13 residues. The CDR3 bases are TGTGCCAGCAGTCCGGGACAAGGTTATGGCTACACCTTC. The encoded protein is CASSPGQGYGYTF.

This clone was picked up one time. The J gene is TRBJ1-2, the V gene TRBV19, with 8 positions matching TRBD1. Germline V gene sequence: CDR1 LNHDA, CDR2 SQIVND (reference sequence). J lost 0 bases, V lost 6 bases, and 6 bases had no gene match. CDR3 length equals 15 residues. CDR3 protein: CASRDRERANYGYTF. The CDR3 nucleotides read TGTGCCAGTAGGGACAGGGAGAGAGCTAACTATGGCTACACCTTC.

The CDR3 DNA is TGTGCCAGCAGGCCTGGACTAGCGGGTTACGAGCAGTACTTC. Translated, it gives CASRPGLAGYEQYF. The chain couples TRBV2 to TRBJ2-7, with TRBD2 matching over 11 bases. CDR3 length: 14 residues. V dropped 6 bases and J dropped 4; count of bases not matched to a gene: 5. Germline V gene data show CDR1 as SNHLY and CDR2 as FYNNEI.

The chain employs TRBV28 and TRBJ1-2; D is unclear. This CDR3 region has 13 residues. V gave up 4 bases and J gave up 4 bases, with 10 bases separating them. The germline CDR1 and CDR2 sequences are MDHEN and SYDVKM. CDR3 loop: CASSYPGAYGYTF. CDR3 in DNA: TGTGCCAGCAGTTATCCCGGCGCCTATGGCTACACCTTC.

The V gene is TRBV28, the J gene TRBJ2-1; 14 positions match TRBD2. This CDR3 is built from 17 residues. The V gene end was trimmed by 5 bases and the J gene end by 0 bases; junction bases not matched to a gene: 3. Germline-derived CDR1 and CDR2 are MDHEN and SYDVKM. CDR3 residues: CASSGGTSGSSYNEQFF. The DNA for the CDR3 is TGTGCCAGCAGTGGTGGGACTAGCGGGAGCTCCTACAATGAGCAGTTCTTC.

The genes are TRBV15 and TRBJ2-7; D possibly corresponds to TRBD2 (5 bases). Germline-derived CDR1 and CDR2 are LNHNV and YYDKDF (reference sequence). The CDR3 is made up of 15 amino acids. With 1 base removed from V and 3 bases from J, the gap between germline ends came to 13 bases. CDR3: CATSRGTAGGYEQYF. In nucleotides, the CDR3 is TGTGCCACCAGCAGAGGAACGGCAGGAGGCTACGAGCAGTACTTC.

In the case of this clone: Other nucleotide sequences in the sample specify the same CDR3. J is TRBJ2-5 and V is TRBV5-1, with D unclear. Germline CDR1 reads SGHRS; CDR2 reads YFSETQ. CDR3 size: 13 residues. Trimming left V 0 bases short and J 2 bases short, with 5 bases between. The CDR3 DNA reads as TGCGCCAGCAGCTTGGGAAGTCAAGAGACCCAGTACTTC. Translating it yields CASSLGSQETQYF.

V usage is TRBV5-1 and J usage is TRBJ2-2; 7 nucleotides line up with TRBD2. The CDR3 is 19 residues long. Germline trimming cut 3 bases from V and 1 base from J; bases unmatched to any gene: 15. The germline gives CDR1 SGHRS, CDR2 YFSETQ. The CDR3 DNA reads as TGCGCCAGCAGCTGGATGCCTTTGGCGGGGGTAGGGAACACCGGGGAGCTGTTTTTT. This translates into CASSWMPLAGVGNTGELFF.

The J gene is TRBJ1-3, the V gene TRBV5-5; the D is unclear. V was pared by 7 bases and J by 0 bases, with 5 bases between. The CDR3 spans 12 residues. Germline V gene sequence: CDR1 SGHKS, CDR2 YYEKEE (reference sequence). The CDR3 nucleotides are TGTGCCAGCGTTAGCTCTGGAAACACCATATATTTT. Amino acids: CASVSSGNTIYF.

The rearrangement links TRBV18 to TRBJ2-3; 9 nucleotides align to TRBD2. There are 16 residues in the CDR3. Unmatched junction bases numbered 12, after V lost 5 bases and J lost 6 bases. Germline CDR1 KGHSH, CDR2 LQKENI. The CDR3 is CASSKMSGRNLDTQYF. The CDR3 nucleotides are TGTGCCAGCTCAAAGATGAGCGGGAGGAACCTCGATACGCAGTATTTT.

The gene calls are TRBV7-8 and TRBJ2-7, with 8 bases aligning to TRBD2. Germline loops: CDR1 SGHVS, CDR2 FQNEAQ. The CDR3 runs 13 residues. The V gene end was trimmed by 5 bases and the J gene end by 4 bases; junction bases not matched to a gene: 4. The CDR3 coding sequence is TGTGCCAGCAGCCCCGGGACTAGTTACGAGCAGTACTTC. It is translated as CASSPGTSYEQYF.

This rearrangement joins TRBV5-6 to TRBJ2-1; TRBD2 matches 12 bases. The germline V gene encodes CDR1 SGHDT and CDR2 YYEEEE. Germline trimming cut 4 bases from V and 5 bases from J; bases unmatched to any gene: 4. This CDR3 region has 15 residues. CDR3 coding DNA: TGTGCCAGCAGCCCACTAGCGGGAGGTAACAATGAGCAGTTCTTC. It codes for CASSPLAGGNNEQFF.

The V and J genes are TRBV11-2 and TRBJ1-1, with TRBD1 as a possible D gene (6 bases). The CDR3 is 15 amino acids. Between the trimmed V and J ends, which lost 1 base and 0 bases, there was a span of 9 bases. Germline V gene data show CDR1 as SGHAT and CDR2 as FQNNGV. The CDR3 DNA reads TGTGCCAGCAGCTTAGGGACAGCTATGAACACTGAAGCTTTCTTT. It specifies CASSLGTAMNTEAFF.

The rearrangement joins TRBV7-6 to TRBJ1-3, with 7 bases lining up with TRBD1. Germline lookup yields CDR1 SGHVS and CDR2 FNYEAQ. The CDR3 loop spans 14 amino acids. The J segment lost 4 bases and the V segment lost 6 bases, leaving 6 bases of the junction unmatched. The CDR3 spells CASSHDREGNTIYF. For the CDR3, the DNA is TGTGCCAGCAGTCATGACAGGGAAGGAAACACCATATATTTT.

The J gene is TRBJ1-1, the V gene TRBV6-1; D is undetermined. Germline CDR1 is MNHNS and CDR2 is SASEGT. V was shortened by 2 bases and J by 0 bases, with 16 bases between the two germline ends. CDR3 length: 17 residues. CDR3 sequence reads: CASSEHPGFFMNTEAFF. The CDR3 DNA reads TGTGCCAGCAGTGAACATCCGGGGTTCTTCATGAACACTGAAGCTTTCTTT.

The genes are TRBV18 and TRBJ2-6; tentative D call: TRBD1 (6 bases). The CDR3 length is 15 residues. V lost 6 bases and J 1 base, leaving 10 bases between the germline ends. CDR1 KGHSH and CDR2 LQKENI come from the germline V gene. This CDR3 is CASSWTVSGANVLTF. The CDR3 nucleotides read TGTGCCAGCTCCTGGACAGTATCTGGGGCCAACGTCCTGACTTTC.

The gene calls are TRBV18 and TRBJ2-1; a weak D match, TRBD1 (6 bases). Trimming removed 3 bases from V and 5 bases from J, with 8 bases in between. This CDR3 contains 13 residues. Germline V gene data show CDR1 as KGHSH and CDR2 as LQKENI. The CDR3 DNA sequence: TGTGCCAGCTCACCCGGACAGAACAATGAGCAGTTCTTC. Translated: CASSPGQNNEQFF.

This sequence joins TRBV19 and TRBJ1-2, with no clear D. This CDR3 has 20 amino acids. Trimming removed 0 bases at V and 14 bases at J, with 37 bases between. Looked up from germline, CDR1 is LNHDA and CDR2 is SQIVND (reference sequence). The CDR3 DNA is TGTGCCAGTAGTATAGATGGGGAAGGATATAATCAATATCAGGAGGGAATAGTGACCTTC. It specifies CASSIDGEGYNQYQEGIVTF.

The V and J genes are TRBV28 and TRBJ1-1; no clear D. Trimming left V 3 bases short and J 1 base short, with 3 bases between. Germline V gene sequence: CDR1 MDHEN, CDR2 SYDVKM. The CDR3 sequence is 12 residues long. In nucleotides, the CDR3 is TGTGCCAGCAGTTTGGCGAACACTGAAGCTTTCTTT. Translating gives CASSLANTEAFF.

The rearrangement links TRBV6-6 to TRBJ1-5, with a possible D match to TRBD1 (6 bases). The V gene lost 0 bases and the J gene lost 2 bases, with 8 bases spanning the gap. CDR1 is MNHNY, CDR2 SVGAGI, per germline (reference sequence). The CDR3 runs 15 residues. CDR3 amino acids: CASSYSSGGNQPQHF. CDR3 bases: TGTGCCAGCAGTTACTCGTCAGGGGGCAATCAGCCCCAGCATTTT.

The chain uses TRBV2 and TRBJ1-5; the D gene is possibly TRBD1 (5 bases). Germline CDR1 is SNHLY and CDR2 is FYNNEI. The CDR3 covers 13 residues. The germline V and J ends were trimmed by 5 bases and 5 bases, with 10 bases remaining between them. The CDR3, as DNA: TGTGCCAGCAGTTCTGACAGAGATCAGCCCCAGCATTTT. Protein sequence: CASSSDRDQPQHF. The whole variable domain, filled in from reference TRBV2 and TRBJ1-5, reads EPEVTQTPSHQVTQMGQEVILRCVPISNHLYFYWYRQILGQKVEFLVSFYNNEISEKSEIFDDQFSVERPDGSNFTLKIRSTKLEDSAMYFCASSSDRDQPQHFGDGTRLSIL.

The chain joins TRBV18 to TRBJ2-1, with D perhaps matching TRBD2 (5 bases). V was trimmed by 4 bases and J by 5 bases, leaving 9 bases between them. This CDR3 spans 13 amino acids. Germline CDR1 reads KGHSH; CDR2 reads LQKENI. CDR3: CASSQRTDNEQFF. The CDR3, as DNA: TGTGCCAGCTCACAACGGACTGACAATGAGCAGTTCTTC.

In this sample, this clone turned up a few times. The chain couples TRBV9 to TRBJ1-1; D call uncertain. The CDR3 has 12 residues. Germline CDR1 is SGDLS and CDR2 is YYNGEE. Trimming removed 5 bases from V and 4 bases from J, with 9 bases in between. The CDR3 bases are TGTGCCAGCAGGACCCTTGGCACTGAAGCTTTCTTT. Encoded protein: CASRTLGTEAFF.